This is a list of T cell receptor beta chains from one sample in a study of primary melanoma T cells and metastatic recurrence. The data were produced by immunoSEQ multiplex PCR, yet TCRdb's version contains in-frame clones alone and is incomplete. This sample has about 1,000 clones; roughly four fifths occur once, and the top ten carry about 4%. The sequenced sample was melanoma tumor tissue. These receptors all come from a human donor with melanoma. Each CDR3 is given with its conserved first and last residue. Each record gives: clone size, D gene, V gene, J gene, CDR3 protein, CDR3 DNA. D genes are given only for firm matches. Size is stated for part of the rows, as once, few or many counts, or as a class when the clone is expanded.

>-|-|TRBV6-8|TRBJ1-3
CASVGSGNTIYF
TGTGCCAGCGTGGGCTCTGGAAACACCATATATTTT
>few|TRBD2|TRBV6-8|TRBJ2-1
CASSYRLAETPAIYNEQFF
TGTGCCAGCAGTTATAGGCTAGCGGAAACCCCGGCAATCTACAATGAGCAGTTCTTC
>-|-|TRBV18|TRBJ1-6
CASSQPNSPLHF
TGTGCCAGCTCCCAACCCAATTCACCCCTCCACTTT
>-|TRBD2|TRBV19|TRBJ2-3
CASSGLAGARGNTQYF
TGTGCCAGTAGTGGACTAGCGGGAGCGCGCGGGAATACGCAGTATTTT
>-|-|TRBV19|TRBJ1-1
CASRHAWGTEAFF
TGTGCCAGTCGTCATGCCTGGGGCACTGAAGCTTTCTTT
>-|TRBD1|TRBV7-2|TRBJ2-7
CASSPGTEPNEQYF
TGTGCCAGCAGCCCCGGGACAGAACCCAACGAGCAGTACTTC
>-|-|TRBV1|TRBJ2-1
CASSQEDKYNEQFF
TGCGCCAGCAGCCAAGAGGACAAGTACAATGAGCAGTTCTTC
>-|-|TRBV11-3|TRBJ1-1
CASSLDRGYYTEAFF
TGTGCCAGCAGCTTAGACAGGGGATACTACACTGAAGCTTTCTTT
>-|TRBD2|TRBV19|TRBJ2-2
CASSISTSGRRTGELFF
TGTGCCAGTAGTATAAGTACTAGCGGGAGAAGAACCGGGGAGCTGTTTTTT
>few|TRBD2|TRBV6-8|TRBJ2-5
CASSPTTSGQETQYF
TGTGCCAGCAGTCCGACGACTAGCGGGCAAGAGACCCAGTACTTC
>-|-|TRBV6-8|TRBJ1-6
CASSWGPYSASPLHF
TGTGCCAGCAGTTGGGGGCCATACAGCGCTTCACCCCTCCACTTT
>-|-|TRBV11-3|TRBJ2-3
CASSAFSGSTDTQYF
TGTGCCAGCAGCGCCTTTAGCGGTAGCACAGATACGCAGTATTTT
>-|-|TRBV6-8|TRBJ2-5
CASSYGHLGETQYF
TGTGCCAGCAGTTACGGGCACCTAGGAGAGACCCAGTACTTC
>-|TRBD2|TRBV11-3|TRBJ2-3
CASSSSSGRGADTQYF
TGTGCCAGCAGCTCCTCCAGCGGGAGGGGGGCAGATACGCAGTATTTT
>-|-|TRBV30|TRBJ2-7
CAWSGGYEQYF
TGTGCCTGGAGTGGGGGGTACGAGCAGTACTTC
>-|-|TRBV6-8|TRBJ1-5
CASSYDGNQPQHF
TGTGCCAGCAGTTATGACGGCAATCAGCCCCAGCATTTT
>-|-|TRBV6-8|TRBJ1-1
CASSSSLLWVNTEAFF
TGTGCCAGCAGCTCCTCACTGCTCTGGGTGAACACTGAAGCTTTCTTT
>-|-|TRBV7-6|TRBJ1-3
CASSPPGTGNTIYF
TGTGCCAGCAGCCCCCCGGGGACGGGAAACACCATATATTTT
>-|-|TRBV18|TRBJ2-3
CASSHPGGGTQYF
TGTGCCAGCTCACACCCGGGCGGCGGTACGCAGTATTTT
>-|-|TRBV28|TRBJ2-5
CASSSPQARGETQYF
TGTGCCAGCAGTTCCCCCCAGGCAAGGGGAGAGACCCAGTACTTC
>once|TRBD1|TRBV2|TRBJ2-7
CASSALSTGTEQYF
TGTGCCAGCAGTGCCCTTTCGACAGGGACCGAGCAGTACTTC
>few|-|TRBV11-3|TRBJ1-4
CASSLMEGQWDEKLFF
TGTGCCAGCAGCTTAATGGAAGGGCAGTGGGATGAAAAACTGTTTTTT
>-|-|TRBV6-8|TRBJ2-2
CASRRTEDTGELFF
TGTGCCAGCAGGCGGACAGAGGACACCGGGGAGCTGTTTTTT
>few|TRBD1|TRBV19|TRBJ1-4
CASSMGQGDEKLFF
TGTGCCAGTAGTATGGGACAGGGGGATGAAAAACTGTTTTTT
>-|TRBD2|TRBV6-8|TRBJ2-3
CASSYQAGGGSDTQYF
TGTGCCAGCAGTTACCAGGCGGGAGGTGGCTCAGATACGCAGTATTTT
>-|TRBD1|TRBV11-3|TRBJ2-1
CASSLDRGATYNEQFF
TGTGCCAGCAGCCTGGACAGGGGGGCTACCTACAATGAGCAGTTCTTC
>-|-|TRBV7-6|TRBJ1-1
CASSLARGLTEAFF
TGTGCCAGCAGCTTGGCCCGGGGGCTGACTGAAGCTTTCTTT
>once|-|TRBV6-8|TRBJ1-6
CASSESGEGSPLHF
TGTGCCAGCAGTGAGTCAGGTGAAGGGTCACCCCTCCACTTT
>-|-|TRBV19|TRBJ2-2
CASSIRGNGELFF
TGTGCCAGTAGTATAAGGGGGAACGGGGAGCTGTTTTTT
>-|-|TRBV6-8|TRBJ2-7
CATSREVLSEQYF
TGTGCCACGAGCCGAGAAGTCTTAAGCGAGCAGTACTTC
>few|-|TRBV11-3|TRBJ2-1
CASSRSGLYNEQFF
TGTGCCAGCAGCCGCAGCGGACTATACAATGAGCAGTTCTTC
>-|-|TRBV19|TRBJ1-1
CASRTQGVGPEAFF
TGTGCCAGTAGAACACAGGGAGTGGGTCCTGAAGCTTTCTTT
>-|-|TRBV11-3|TRBJ2-1
CASSLDHRRYNEQFF
TGTGCCAGCAGCTTAGACCACCGCCGCTACAATGAGCAGTTCTTC
>-|-|TRBV6-8|TRBJ1-5
CASSFGQTSNQPQHF
TGTGCCAGCAGTTTTGGGCAGACTAGCAATCAGCCCCAGCATTTT
>-|-|TRBV18|TRBJ1-5
CASSQGGRNQPQHF
TGTGCCAGCTCACAGGGGGGCCGCAATCAGCCCCAGCATTTT